This T cell receptor beta chain was sequenced in a study of CD8 T cells in Susac syndrome. Points from the study as a whole: That the number of individuals in its TCR sequencing and HLA analysis was relatively small was acknowledged by the study.

The authors reverse transcribed roughly 0.5 to 1 ug RNA with random hexamers. Amplification of the TCR beta CDR3 was carried out by immunoSEQ multiplex PCR, which spanned a total of 54 Vbeta and 13 Jbeta segments. TCRdb itself ran the immunoSEQ multiplex PCR reads through MiXCR, one entry per CDR3 protein. Of approximately 110,000 distinct CDR3 sequences in the sample, 90% to 95% are singletons; the top ten hold roughly 0.31%. Sequencing of TCR beta was undertaken in CD8+ and CD4+ T cells derived from blood. The germline V gene encodes CDR1 SGHRS and CDR2 YFSETQ. The CDR3 contains 17 residues. The V end lost 1 base, the J end lost 1 base, and 17 bases lay between the germline ends. Of note for this clonotype: Its antigen is not identified.

Sequencing was carried out using CD8+ T cells from PBMCs. This chain joins TRBV5-1 and TRBJ1-1, with a tentative D call TRBD1 (6 bases). This TCR came from a human donor with multiple sclerosis. The CDR3 spells CASSLSYREGKNTEAFF. CDR3 nucleotide sequence: TGCGCCAGCAGCTTGAGCTACAGGGAAGGAAAGAACACTGAAGCTTTCTTT.